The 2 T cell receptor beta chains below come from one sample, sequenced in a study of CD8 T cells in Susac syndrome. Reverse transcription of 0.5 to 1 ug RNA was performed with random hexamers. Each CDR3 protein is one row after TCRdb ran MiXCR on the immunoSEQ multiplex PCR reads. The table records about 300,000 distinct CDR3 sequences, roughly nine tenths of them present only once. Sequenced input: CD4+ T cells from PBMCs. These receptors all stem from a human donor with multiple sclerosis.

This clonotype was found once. The CDR3 DNA is TGTGCCAGCAGTCTTAGGGTGGGGTTCAATGAGCAGTTCTTC. Protein: CASSLRVGFNEQFF. The J gene is TRBJ2-1, the V gene TRBV6-4; D remains ambiguous. V was trimmed by 5 bases and J by 6 bases, leaving 14 bases between them. The CDR3 extends over 14 amino acids. Germline values: CDR1 MRHNA, CDR2 SNTAGT.

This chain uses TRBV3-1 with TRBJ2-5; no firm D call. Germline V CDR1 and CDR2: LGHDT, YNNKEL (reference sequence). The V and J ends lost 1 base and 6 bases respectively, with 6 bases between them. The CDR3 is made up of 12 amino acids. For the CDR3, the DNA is TGTGCCAGCAGCCAAGTCGTCCAGACCCAGTACTTC. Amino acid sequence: CASSQVVQTQYF.